The next 12 T cell receptor beta chains were all read from a single sample in a study of regulatory T cells in long-lasting Graves disease (dated by TCRdb to 2020 to 2023). Libraries were prepared through multiplex PCR. For sequencing, an Illumina HiSeq 4000 was employed. TCR beta libraries were built with iRepertoire HTBI primers and Arm-PCR amplification of CDR3 regions. TCRdb trimmed public reads at Q25 via fastp, called clones via MiXCR and kept in-frame beta chains. Records with the same CDR3 protein are collapsed into one entry carrying the most frequent genes and DNA. This sample is represented by 350,000 to 500,000 distinct CDR3 sequences; about 21% of them were singletons. The leading ten clones occupy over 11% of the sample. The sample's time point label, decoded: persistent/refractory GD, antithyroid drugs over 5 years with positive TRAb. RNA was extracted from PBMCs in TRIzol for both TCR sequencing and RNA sequencing.

Sequenced material: peripheral blood mononuclear cells (PBMCs), taken when the disease was refractory, from a patient treated with antithyroid drugs. These receptors came from a female donor with Graves disease.

This clonotype was recorded at least ten times. The gene calls are TRBV20-1 and TRBJ2-7, with D perhaps assigned TRBD1 or TRBD2 (5 bases each). Germline V gives CDR1 DFQATT, CDR2 SNEGSKA (reference sequence). The CDR3 extends over 12 amino acids. Deletions cut 1 base from V and 5 bases from J, with 9 bases between. The CDR3 protein is CSARAGHDEQYF. The CDR3 region has the DNA TGCAGTGCTAGAGCGGGGCACGACGAGCAGTACTTC.

This clonotype occurred a few times. V gene TRBV6-1 combines with J gene TRBJ2-5, with 9 bases matching TRBD1. CDR1 MNHNS and CDR2 SASEGT come from the germline V gene. V trimming: 2 bases; J trimming: 5 bases; junction bases outside the gene matches: 3. This CDR3 has 14 amino acids. The CDR3 sequence is CASSETGGRETQYF. In DNA, the CDR3 is TGTGCCAGCAGTGAAACAGGGGGCCGCGAGACCCAGTACTTC.

In this sample, this clonotype turned up many times. The chain joins TRBV28 to TRBJ1-2; D unclear. Trimming pared 5 bases from V and 2 bases from J, leaving 3 bases between. The germline gives CDR1 MDHEN, CDR2 SYDVKM. The CDR3 consists of 11 residues. CDR3 residues: CASSTNYGYTF. CDR3 nucleotide sequence: TGTGCCAGCAGTACGAACTATGGCTACACCTTC.

There are many counts of this clonotype. The chain couples TRBV3-1 to TRBJ2-7; D call uncertain. Trimming took 3 bases from V and 4 from J, leaving 4 bases between them. Germline V gives CDR1 LGHDT, CDR2 YNNKEL (reference sequence). This CDR3 has 11 amino acids. The CDR3 loop reads CASSQGYEQYF. DNA of the CDR3: TGTGCCAGCAGCCAGGGGTACGAGCAGTACTTC.

In the case of this clonotype: Possible read error: a much larger clone is one base away. It is likely a read error, because the conserved phenylalanine at the end of the CDR3 is missing. This chain joins TRBV28 and TRBJ2-2; 14 bases map to TRBD2. With 5 bases clipped from V and 7 bases from J, the junction kept 9 bases outside the gene matches. CDR1 MDHEN and CDR2 SYDVKM come from the germline V gene. The CDR3 extends over 17 amino acids. The CDR3 DNA follows: TGTGCCAGCAGTCTCCGGACTAGCGGGAGGAGGGGCGGGGAGCTGTTTTCT. Translating gives CASSLRTSGRRGGELFS.

V and J are TRBV9 and TRBJ2-7; TRBD2 agrees at 14 bases. Germline lookup yields CDR1 SGDLS and CDR2 YYNGEE. The CDR3 contains 18 residues. Germline trimming cut 4 bases from V and 4 bases from J; bases unmatched to any gene: 13. This CDR3 reads CASSPRGLAGVFSYEQYF. The CDR3 bases are TGTGCCAGCAGCCCCCGGGGACTAGCGGGAGTCTTCTCTTACGAGCAGTACTTC.

The chain uses TRBV9 and TRBJ2-2, with 10 bases that match TRBD1. This CDR3 contains 15 residues. Trimming cost V 3 bases and J 6 bases; bases outside gene matches: 5. Germline loops: CDR1 SGDLS, CDR2 YYNGEE. CDR3 region: CASSARDRGPGELFF. CDR3 bases: TGTGCCAGCAGCGCCCGGGACAGGGGTCCCGGGGAGCTGTTTTTT.

In the case of this clonotype: Being one base from a much bigger clone, this may be a read error. V is TRBV18 and J is TRBJ2-2; 8 nucleotides agree with TRBD2. Per the germline V gene, CDR1 is KGHSH and CDR2 is LQKENI. The CDR3 spans 15 residues. In nucleotides, the CDR3 is TGTGTCAGCTCAAAAGCGGGGGCAACCACCGGGGAGCTGTTTTTT. This gives the protein CVSSKAGATTGELFF.

This clonotype was observed a handful of times. The V and J genes are TRBV3-1 and TRBJ1-1; D is undetermined. CDR1 is LGHDT and CDR2 is YNNKEL in the germline V gene (reference sequence). The CDR3 is 13 amino acids. V was clipped by 5 bases and J by 0 bases, with 7 bases between them. The CDR3 region has the DNA TGTGCCAGCAGCAACACAGTGAACACTGAAGCTTTCTTT. This encodes CASSNTVNTEAFF.

The rearrangement joins TRBV18 to TRBJ1-1; possibly TRBD1 for D (5 bases). Trimming removed 2 bases at V and 5 bases at J, with 18 bases between. The CDR3 is made up of 16 amino acids. Germline loops: CDR1 KGHSH, CDR2 LQKENI. The DNA of the CDR3 is TGTGCCAGCTCACCAAGGAAAGGGACTAGAGGGACTGAAGCTTTCTTT. This translates into CASSPRKGTRGTEAFF.

This clonotype was counted many times. J is TRBJ1-4 and V is TRBV24-1; maybe TRBD1 (5 bases). The CDR3 contains 15 residues. Between the trimmed V and J ends, which lost 4 bases and 8 bases, there was a span of 16 bases. In germline, CDR1 is KGHDR, CDR2 SFDVKD. The CDR3 region has the DNA TGTGCCACCAGTGACCCGACGGACATTAGGGAAAAACTGTTTTTT. Its protein product is CATSDPTDIREKLFF.

At least ten counts were recorded for this clonotype. This sequence joins TRBV28 and TRBJ1-1; D unclear. This CDR3 comprises 13 residues. Trimming removed 6 bases at V and 6 bases at J, with 14 bases between. From germline, CDR1 is MDHEN and CDR2 SYDVKM. The CDR3 spells CASRLWAVPEAFF. CDR3 coding DNA: TGTGCCAGCAGATTGTGGGCCGTCCCTGAAGCTTTCTTT.